Sequencing of this T cell receptor (beta chain) was carried out in a study (dated by TCRdb to 2015 to 2017). Study-wide context: The study tested whether tumor-infiltrating Tregs in breast cancer are recruited from blood Tregs or converted in situ from other CD4+ T cell subsets.

What the research found in general, with its limitations: The validation in the larger cohort was limited to a single TCR beta V-J rearrangement instead of whole repertoires. The greatest overlap of tumor-infiltrating Treg TCR alpha and beta sequences was with tumor naive CD4+ T cells, followed next by blood naive CD4+ T cells. The TCR gene usage of tumor memory CD4+ T cells clustered together with blood and lymph node memory CD4+ cells and with lymph node naive CD4+ cells.

The CDR3 goes from the cysteine to the phenylalanine over 15 residues. The CDR3 DNA has 45 bases and is translated from base 1. V sheds 5 bases and J sheds 6 bases, leaving 19 bases between their ends. The germline V gene sets CDR1 to LGHNA and CDR2 to YNFKEQ. Full-length TCR variable regions were amplified by 5' RACE PCR with constant-region reverse primers, followed by semi-nested PCR with Nested Universal Primer A. The ReliaPrep RNA Cell Miniprep System was used to extract total RNA, which was then reverse transcribed into 5'RACE-ready cDNA with the SMARTer RACE 5'/3' Kit. Multiplex adaptors were used to barcode full-length TCR alpha and beta libraries, and the barcoded libraries were sequenced on an Illumina MiSeq. The published analysis was carried out like this. For each of nine subset-tissue groups, sequencing data from the five patients were pooled, and the groups were compared by unsupervised clustering of TCR gene usage. The Morisita-Horn index was used to calculate repertoire similarity, with shared sequences weighted by how much each contributed to each repertoire. TCRdb trimmed the raw reads at Q25, called clones with MiXCR and kept productive beta chains. Merged by CDR3 protein, the rows form single entries marked with the most common genes and DNA. The V and J calls and clone size are TCRdb's, not the authors'. The sample profile shows some 8,200 distinct CDR3 sequences; 35% to 45% of them were found once. The ten largest clonotypes hold roughly 7% of the sample.

This clonotype is characterized as medium-sized (0.01 to 0.1%). The antigen this receptor binds is unknown. No base quality values were provided; no much bigger clone lies one nucleotide off. The memory CD4+ T cell population was isolated based on a CD4+CD45RO+CD25- phenotype. Tregs, naive and memory CD4+ T cells from tumor, blood and ipsilateral draining lymph nodes of a handful of breast cancer patients underwent full-length TCR alpha and beta sequencing. Tumor tissue, along with lymph nodes from ipsilateral axillary dissection, was perfused with PBS, minced, and then digested using collagenase I and hyaluronidase. FACS confirmed that the sorted cell populations were more than 90% pure.

The source of this sequence is a female donor with breast cancer. Sequencing was carried out using tumor-infiltrating memory CD4+ T cells sorted from the breast tumor. The label giving this sample's cell subset or site can be read as: memory CD4+ T cells, CD4+CD45RO+CD25-. The V and J genes are TRBV4-2 and TRBJ1-2; the D gene identity is not certain. The CDR3 protein: CASSLKVGQDDGYTF. The DNA sequence is as follows: TGTGCCAGCAGCTTAAAAGTTGGGCAGGACGATGGCTACACCTTC.